This TCR beta chain was identified in a study of T cell changes during pregnancy in multiple sclerosis. Libraries were prepared by immunoSEQ multiplex PCR; TCRdb keeps only in-frame clonotypes and omits some of them. The table shows approximately 40,000 clones, with approximately 90% occurring only once. Looked up from germline, CDR1 is SGHNT and CDR2 is YYREEE (reference sequence). The CDR3 is 14 amino acids. The V end was cut by 0 bases, the J end by 7 bases, with 11 bases between. The chain links TRBV5-4 to TRBJ1-5; D is unclear. The receptor was isolated from a female donor in good health, enrolled as a control in a pregnancy study. The starting material was CD4+ T cells from peripheral blood mononuclear cells, obtained in the third trimester of pregnancy. This chain's CDR3 is CASSLDPLAQPQHF. In DNA form, the CDR3 reads TGTGCCAGCAGCTTGGACCCATTAGCCCAGCCCCAGCATTTT.